The 20 T cell receptor beta chains below were found in one sample sequenced in a study of cytomegalovirus exposure and HLA in healthy donors. The PCR contained 60 Vbeta and 13 Jbeta primers. Data came from immunoSEQ multiplex PCR; TCRdb stores just in-frame clones and leaves some out. The repertoire holds about 150,000 clones, with more than 75% as singletons. The sample consisted of PBMCs. The receptors were sampled from a middle-aged woman in good health and CMV-seronegative.

In its sample, this clone was seen once. The chain recombines TRBV30 with TRBJ2-5; TRBD1 matches at 7 bases. V lost 3 bases and J lost 1; bases outside the gene matches: 8. The V gene's germline CDR1 is GTSNPN and CDR2 SVGIG (reference sequence). The CDR3 spans 15 residues. CDR3 in amino acids: CAWRIGQAPQETQYF. In DNA, the CDR3 is TGTGCCTGGAGGATTGGACAGGCCCCCCAAGAGACCCAGTACTTC.

This rearrangement joins TRBV11-3 to TRBJ2-3; 7 nucleotides line up with TRBD1. Unmatched junction bases numbered 3, after V lost 2 bases and J lost 1 base. The CDR3 runs 15 residues. Germline V lookup: CDR1 SGHNT, CDR2 YENEEA. In DNA form, the CDR3 reads TGTGCCAGCAGCTTAAGACAGGGCGGCACAGATACGCAGTATTTT. Amino acids: CASSLRQGGTDTQYF.

This chain connects TRBV12-2 to TRBJ1-4; no check of the table's D call, TRBD1, against the DNA was made. TRBV12-2 is deemed a pseudogene. CDR3 size: 18 residues. The chain's CDR3 is CASRLAPLSLPGKKGLFF. The CDR3 bases are TGTGCAAGTCGCTTAGCCCCATTAAGCTTACCAGGGAAGAAAGGGCTGTTTTTT.

This clone was recorded only once. The chain employs TRBV27 and TRBJ2-1; D ambiguous. Between the trimmed V and J ends, which lost 6 bases and 5 bases, there was a span of 11 bases. This CDR3 spans 13 amino acids. The germline gives CDR1 MNHEY, CDR2 SMNVEV (reference sequence). CDR3 coding DNA: TGTGCCAGCAGCTGGGCCATAAACAATGAGCAGTTCTTC. Translating gives CASSWAINNEQFF.

This clone was counted a single time. V usage is TRBV6-6 and J usage is TRBJ2-7; 10 nucleotides align to TRBD1. Germline V gives CDR1 MNHNY, CDR2 SVGAGI (reference sequence). The CDR3 extends over 15 amino acids. Trimming cost V 2 bases and J 2 bases; bases outside gene matches: 3. The CDR3 coding sequence is TGTGCCAGCAGTTACCCGGGACAGGGGACCTACGAGCAGTACTTC. It codes for CASSYPGQGTYEQYF.

This clone was counted a single time. The V call is TRBV28, the J call TRBJ1-1; 9 nucleotides match TRBD1. The V gene's germline CDR1 is MDHEN and CDR2 SYDVKM. CDR3 size: 14 residues. J was trimmed by 3 bases and V by 5 bases; bases with no gene match: 4. CDR3 nucleotides: TGTGCCAGCAGTATCCGACAGGGGGACACTGAAGCTTTCTTT. Amino acids: CASSIRQGDTEAFF. Together with reference TRBV28 and TRBJ1-1, the CDR3 gives the full variable domain: DVKVTQSSRYLVKRTGEKVFLECVQDMDHENMFWYRQDPGLGLRLIYFSYDVKMKEKGDIPEGYSVSREKKERFSLILESASTNQTSMYLCASSIRQGDTEAFFGQGTRLTVV.

The J gene is TRBJ1-1, the V gene TRBV4-3; TRBD1 is a possible D gene (5 bases). Germline lookup yields CDR1 LGHNA and CDR2 YSLEER. Trimming removed 0 bases from V and 11 bases from J, with 13 bases in between. This CDR3 region has 13 residues. The CDR3: CASSQDVSGMAFF. The DNA of the CDR3 is TGCGCCAGCAGCCAAGACGTCTCAGGGATGGCTTTCTTT.

V and J are TRBV6-4 and TRBJ2-1; 9 positions match TRBD2. From germline, CDR1 is MRHNA and CDR2 SNTAGT. The CDR3 covers 15 residues. Trimming took 3 bases from V and 5 from J; bases not matched to a gene: 5. The CDR3: CASSETASGNNEQFF. The CDR3 nucleotides are TGTGCCAGCAGTGAGACGGCTAGCGGGAACAATGAGCAGTTCTTC.

V is TRBV11-3 and J is TRBJ1-1; D might be TRBD1 (5 bases). The germline V gene encodes CDR1 SGHNT and CDR2 YENEEA. The CDR3 has 15 amino acids. V lost 2 bases and J 3 bases, leaving 13 bases between the germline ends. The CDR3 reads CASSLSSLRDTEAFF. The CDR3 DNA is TGTGCCAGCAGCTTATCCTCTCTCAGGGACACTGAAGCTTTCTTT.

The V and J genes are TRBV27 and TRBJ2-7; 8 nucleotides line up with TRBD1. The V and J ends lost 6 bases and 1 base, in that order; junction bases with no gene match: 2. The germline V gene has CDR1 MNHEY and CDR2 SMNVEV (reference sequence). The CDR3 runs to 13 residues. CDR3 coding DNA: TGTGCCAGCAGACAGGGGGGATCCTACGAGCAGTACTTC. Its protein is CASRQGGSYEQYF.

The chain links TRBV6-5 to TRBJ2-7; 7 bases match TRBD1. The CDR3 has 14 residues. V dropped 4 bases and J dropped 3; count of bases not matched to a gene: 6. In germline, CDR1 is MNHEY, CDR2 SVGAGI. CDR3 sequence reads: CASSLGQTDYEQYF. The CDR3 DNA is TGTGCCAGCAGTTTGGGACAGACCGACTACGAGCAGTACTTC.

The rearrangement uses TRBV4-3 and TRBJ2-7; 8 bases line up with TRBD1. Germline CDR1 and CDR2: LGHNA and YSLEER. V shed 0 bases, J shed 2 bases, and the junction held 6 bases outside the gene matches. The CDR3 extends over 16 amino acids. Here the CDR3 reads CASSQDWGQAPYEQYF. CDR3 DNA: TGCGCCAGCAGCCAAGATTGGGGACAGGCCCCCTACGAGCAGTACTTC.

In this sample, this clone turned up once. J is TRBJ2-2 and V is TRBV7-2; D call uncertain. With 7 bases removed from V and 7 bases from J, the gap between germline ends came to 7 bases. Germline V gene sequence: CDR1 SGHTA, CDR2 FQGNSA. The CDR3 contains 11 residues. The CDR3 sequence is CASTPFGELFF. CDR3 sequence (DNA): TGTGCCAGCACCCCATTCGGGGAGCTGTTTTTT.

The chain links TRBV9 to TRBJ1-1, with 9 bases aligning to TRBD1. V gave up 4 bases and J gave up 8 bases; unmatched junction bases: 9. This CDR3 spans 14 amino acids. Germline-derived CDR1 and CDR2 are SGDLS and YYNGEE. The CDR3 sequence is CASSPPGQGTEAFF. CDR3 in DNA: TGTGCCAGCAGCCCACCGGGACAGGGCACCGAAGCTTTCTTT.

The chain carries TRBV5-6 and TRBJ2-3, with TRBD2 identical over 9 bases. V lost 6 bases, J lost 0 bases, and 2 bases stayed unmatched. The CDR3 is made up of 14 amino acids. Germline CDR1 reads SGHDT; CDR2 reads YYEEEE. This chain's CDR3 is CASMLAGSTDTQYF. The CDR3 DNA reads as TGTGCCAGCATGCTAGCGGGGAGCACAGATACGCAGTATTTT.

This chain joins TRBV7-7 and TRBJ2-1; D is undetermined. Germline CDR1 and CDR2: SSHAT and FNYEAQ (reference sequence). The V end was cut by 5 bases, the J end by 12 bases, with 20 bases between. The CDR3 has 14 residues. Here the CDR3 DNA reads TGTGCCAGCAGCCCATTTGAGCGCCGAGGCGGGCAGTTCTTC. It codes for CASSPFERRGGQFF.

This clone was detected only a few times. The V and J genes are TRBV5-1 and TRBJ2-6, with a possible D match to TRBD2 (5 bases). The germline CDR1 and CDR2 sequences are SGHRS and YFSETQ. The CDR3 covers 19 residues. V lost 4 bases, J lost 0 bases, and 20 bases lay in between. For the CDR3, the DNA is TGCGCCAGCAGCCGAGGCCCTCGGGGTCCTGGCTCTGGGGCCAACGTCCTGACTTTC. It is translated as CASSRGPRGPGSGANVLTF.

Details on this clone: At one boundary the junction diverges from the germline segment, which might be a read error. The chain links TRBV28 to TRBJ1-1; a possible D gene is TRBD1 (6 bases). The CDR3 is 17 amino acids. In germline, CDR1 is MDHEN, CDR2 SYDVKM. The CDR3 reads CASSLFVSGGLKTEAFF. The DNA of the CDR3 is TGTGCCAGCAGTTTATTCGTGTCGGGGGGCTTGAAGACTGAAGCTTTCTTT. Drawing the rest from reference TRBV28 and TRBJ1-1, the complete variable domain is DVKVTQSSRYLVKRTGEKVFLECVQDMDHENMFWYRQDPGLGLRLIYFSYDVKMKEKGDIPEGYSVSREKKERFSLILESASTNQTSMYLCASSLFVSGGLKTEAFFGQGTRLTVV.

In its sample, this clone was seen once. This chain connects TRBV18 to TRBJ1-1, with 9 bases identical to TRBD1. Looked up from germline, CDR1 is KGHSH and CDR2 is LQKENI. The length of the CDR3 is 13 residues. J gave up 4 bases and V 3 bases, and 0 bases lay outside the gene matches. The chain's CDR3 is CASSPGQGTEAFF. In nucleotides, the CDR3 is TGTGCCAGCTCACCGGGACAGGGCACTGAAGCTTTCTTT.

The genes are TRBV10-3 and TRBJ2-3; D perhaps matches TRBD1 (6 bases). The CDR3 has 13 amino acids. Trimming shortened V by 7 bases and J by 3 bases, and 11 bases separated the two germline ends. The V gene's germline CDR1 is ENHRY and CDR2 SYGVKD. This chain's CDR3 is CAITRDTTDTQYF. CDR3 DNA sequence: TGTGCCATCACCCGGGACACTACAGATACGCAGTATTTT.